The rows below give T cell receptor beta chains drawn from one sample of a study of graft-versus-host responses after intestinal transplantation. The data were produced by immunoSEQ multiplex PCR, yet TCRdb's version contains in-frame clones alone and is incomplete. The sample carries 75,000 to 100,000 clones, roughly 83% recorded once. The sequences come from PBMCs, collected 255 days after intestinal transplant. The source is a human patient who received an intestinal transplant, so some T cells may come from the graft donor. Each CDR3 is given with its conserved first and last residue. Each record gives: clone size, J gene, V gene, D gene, CDR3 protein, CDR3 DNA. The D gene is left open where the match is weak. Clone size is given for some rows only: seen once, a few or many times, or a class if the clone is expanded.

abundance: .; j_gene: TRBJ1-1; v_gene: TRBV6-1; d_gene: .; CDR3aa: CASSEESYMNTEAFF; CDR3nt: TGTGCCAGCAGTGAAGAGAGTTACATGAACACTGAAGCTTTCTTT
abundance: .; j_gene: TRBJ2-3; v_gene: TRBV5-1; d_gene: TRBD2; CDR3aa: CASSLTSGGPVMADTQYF; CDR3nt: TGCGCCAGCAGCCTCACTAGCGGGGGGCCCGTGATGGCAGATACGCAGTATTTT
abundance: .; j_gene: TRBJ2-2; v_gene: TRBV7-7; d_gene: .; CDR3aa: CASSFTAGELFF; CDR3nt: TGTGCTAGCAGCTTTACTGCCGGGGAGCTGTTTTTT
abundance: .; j_gene: TRBJ1-2; v_gene: TRBV30; d_gene: .; CDR3aa: CAWPRQAKVANYGYTF; CDR3nt: TGTGCCTGGCCCCGACAGGCTAAGGTTGCTAACTATGGCTACACCTTC
abundance: .; j_gene: TRBJ2-5; v_gene: TRBV19; d_gene: TRBD1; CDR3aa: CASRARGGYQETQYF; CDR3nt: TGTGCCAGTAGGGCCAGAGGGGGCTACCAAGAGACCCAGTACTTC
abundance: .; j_gene: TRBJ2-3; v_gene: TRBV29-1; d_gene: .; CDR3aa: CSVEWDTSTDTQYF; CDR3nt: TGCAGCGTTGAATGGGACACAAGCACAGATACGCAGTATTTT
abundance: .; j_gene: TRBJ1-1; v_gene: TRBV6-5; d_gene: TRBD1; CDR3aa: CASSYDREGMNTEAFF; CDR3nt: TGTGCCAGCAGTTACGACAGGGAAGGCATGAACACTGAAGCTTTCTTT
abundance: .; j_gene: TRBJ1-5; v_gene: TRBV6-1; d_gene: .; CDR3aa: CASSSQFPQPQHF; CDR3nt: TGTGCCAGCAGTTCGCAATTTCCCCAGCCCCAGCATTTT
abundance: .; j_gene: TRBJ2-1; v_gene: TRBV6-1; d_gene: TRBD2; CDR3aa: CASSGTSGGSDEQFF; CDR3nt: TGTGCCAGCAGTGGGACTAGCGGGGGGTCGGATGAGCAGTTCTTC
abundance: .; j_gene: TRBJ2-5; v_gene: TRBV7-9; d_gene: .; CDR3aa: CASSLGSWTGRGQETQYF; CDR3nt: TGTGCCAGCAGCTTAGGATCTTGGACAGGGAGGGGTCAAGAGACCCAGTACTTC
abundance: .; j_gene: TRBJ2-3; v_gene: TRBV5-1; d_gene: TRBD2; CDR3aa: CASSGGLAGAADTQYF; CDR3nt: TGCGCCAGCAGCGGGGGATTAGCGGGGGCGGCAGATACGCAGTATTTT
abundance: .; j_gene: TRBJ1-4; v_gene: TRBV7-2; d_gene: .; CDR3aa: CASSLARDPDEKLFF; CDR3nt: TGTGCCAGCAGCTTAGCTCGGGACCCGGATGAAAAACTGTTTTTT
abundance: .; j_gene: TRBJ2-2; v_gene: TRBV5-1; d_gene: TRBD1; CDR3aa: CASSLGQGSGELFF; CDR3nt: TGCGCCAGCAGCCTCGGACAGGGGAGCGGGGAGCTGTTTTTT
abundance: once; j_gene: TRBJ2-1; v_gene: TRBV15; d_gene: TRBD2; CDR3aa: CATSVRGSSGSSYNEQFF; CDR3nt: TGTGCCACCAGCGTCCGGGGGTCTAGCGGGAGCTCCTACAATGAGCAGTTCTTC
abundance: once; j_gene: TRBJ1-6; v_gene: TRBV7-6; d_gene: TRBD1; CDR3aa: CASSLETGVNSPLHF; CDR3nt: TGTGCCAGCAGCTTAGAAACAGGGGTTAATTCACCCCTCCACTTT
abundance: .; j_gene: TRBJ1-1; v_gene: TRBV19; d_gene: .; CDR3aa: CASSIAANTEAFF; CDR3nt: TGTGCCAGTAGTATTGCAGCGAACACTGAAGCTTTCTTT
abundance: once; j_gene: TRBJ2-7; v_gene: TRBV27; d_gene: .; CDR3aa: CASSRTGLYYEQYF; CDR3nt: TGTGCCAGCAGTCGAACAGGGCTTTACTACGAGCAGTACTTC
abundance: few; j_gene: TRBJ1-5; v_gene: TRBV28; d_gene: .; CDR3aa: CASSLSVQGNQPQHF; CDR3nt: TGTGCCAGCAGTTTGTCCGTGCAAGGCAATCAGCCCCAGCATTTT
abundance: .; j_gene: TRBJ1-4; v_gene: TRBV15; d_gene: .; CDR3aa: CATSRAPRGVDEKLFF; CDR3nt: TGTGCCACCAGCAGAGCCCCACGAGGGGTGGATGAAAAACTGTTTTTT
abundance: .; j_gene: TRBJ2-7; v_gene: TRBV25-1; d_gene: TRBD1; CDR3aa: CASRGQGKLEQYF; CDR3nt: TGTGCCAGCAGGGGACAGGGCAAGTTGGAGCAGTACTTC
abundance: once; j_gene: TRBJ2-7; v_gene: TRBV21-1; d_gene: .; CDR3aa: CASRSWGGHYEQYF; CDR3nt: TGTGCCAGCAGATCGTGGGGGGGACACTACGAGCAGTACTTC
abundance: once; j_gene: TRBJ1-1; v_gene: TRBV28; d_gene: TRBD1; CDR3aa: CASSLRQGARGTEAFF; CDR3nt: TGTGCCAGCAGTTTAAGACAGGGGGCGCGGGGGACTGAAGCTTTCTTT
abundance: .; j_gene: TRBJ2-1; v_gene: TRBV7-6; d_gene: .; CDR3aa: CASSLEEGEAISYNEQFF; CDR3nt: TGTGCCAGCAGCTTAGAAGAGGGTGAGGCCATCTCCTACAATGAGCAGTTCTTC
abundance: .; j_gene: TRBJ2-1; v_gene: TRBV7-9; d_gene: .; CDR3aa: CASSFQGYNYNEQFF; CDR3nt: TGTGCCAGCAGCTTCCAGGGATACAACTACAATGAGCAGTTCTTC
abundance: once; j_gene: TRBJ2-1; v_gene: TRBV4-1; d_gene: .; CDR3aa: CASSQGLGGLDEQFF; CDR3nt: TGCGCCAGCAGCCAAGGTCTGGGGGGGCTGGATGAGCAGTTCTTC
abundance: .; j_gene: TRBJ1-5; v_gene: TRBV19; d_gene: .; CDR3aa: CASSIDGGVSNQPQHF; CDR3nt: TGTGCCAGTAGTATAGACGGTGGAGTAAGCAATCAGCCCCAGCATTTT
abundance: .; j_gene: TRBJ2-2; v_gene: TRBV28; d_gene: TRBD1; CDR3aa: CASSFRQGAGELFF; CDR3nt: TGTGCCAGCAGTTTTCGCCAGGGGGCCGGGGAGCTGTTTTTT
abundance: few; j_gene: TRBJ2-1; v_gene: TRBV28; d_gene: .; CDR3aa: CASSPLETSYNEQFF; CDR3nt: TGTGCCAGCAGTCCCCTGGAGACCTCCTACAATGAGCAGTTCTTC
abundance: .; j_gene: TRBJ1-3; v_gene: TRBV6-5; d_gene: .; CDR3aa: CASSSYAGNTIYF; CDR3nt: TGTGCCAGCAGTTCCTACGCCGGAAACACCATATATTTT
abundance: .; j_gene: TRBJ2-1; v_gene: TRBV7-3; d_gene: .; CDR3aa: CASSLTAASYNEQFF; CDR3nt: TGTGCCAGCAGCCTAACGGCGGCTAGCTACAATGAGCAGTTCTTC
abundance: .; j_gene: TRBJ1-4; v_gene: TRBV5-6; d_gene: .; CDR3aa: CASSQGHRNEKLFF; CDR3nt: TGTGCCAGCAGCCAGGGACACCGAAATGAAAAACTGTTTTTT
abundance: .; j_gene: TRBJ1-1; v_gene: TRBV29-1; d_gene: TRBD1; CDR3aa: CSVEEGAGTEAFF; CDR3nt: TGCAGCGTTGAGGAGGGGGCCGGCACTGAAGCTTTCTTT
abundance: .; j_gene: TRBJ2-2; v_gene: TRBV28; d_gene: .; CDR3aa: CASSFILPPSGELFF; CDR3nt: TGTGCCAGCAGTTTCATCCTACCCCCCTCGGGGGAGCTGTTTTTT
abundance: .; j_gene: TRBJ2-1; v_gene: TRBV5-1; d_gene: TRBD1; CDR3aa: CASSFRQGEAYNEQFF; CDR3nt: TGCGCCAGCAGCTTCCGACAGGGGGAGGCCTACAATGAGCAGTTCTTC
abundance: .; j_gene: TRBJ2-5; v_gene: TRBV9; d_gene: .; CDR3aa: CASSVVGGPTRDQETQYF; CDR3nt: TGTGCCAGCAGCGTAGTAGGCGGGCCGACTCGAGACCAAGAGACCCAGTACTTC
abundance: once; j_gene: TRBJ2-1; v_gene: TRBV4-1; d_gene: TRBD2; CDR3aa: CASERGDSYNEQFF; CDR3nt: TGCGCCAGTGAGCGGGGGGACTCCTACAATGAGCAGTTCTTC
abundance: .; j_gene: TRBJ1-1; v_gene: TRBV6-1; d_gene: TRBD1; CDR3aa: CASSEATKGAAEAFF; CDR3nt: TGTGCCAGCAGTGAAGCTACGAAGGGGGCCGCTGAAGCTTTCTTT
abundance: .; j_gene: TRBJ2-7; v_gene: TRBV6-5; d_gene: .; CDR3aa: CASSYSAGAAYEQYF; CDR3nt: TGTGCCAGCAGTTACTCCGCCGGCGCCGCCTACGAGCAGTACTTC
abundance: .; j_gene: TRBJ2-7; v_gene: TRBV7-9; d_gene: .; CDR3aa: CASSSGSSYEQYF; CDR3nt: TGTGCCAGCAGTTCCGGGAGCTCCTACGAGCAGTACTTC
abundance: .; j_gene: TRBJ2-3; v_gene: TRBV5-6; d_gene: .; CDR3aa: CASTGKEFSTDTQYF; CDR3nt: TGTGCCAGCACAGGGAAGGAATTTAGCACAGATACGCAGTATTTT
abundance: once; j_gene: TRBJ1-1; v_gene: TRBV7-9; d_gene: .; CDR3aa: CASRSPGPNTEAFF; CDR3nt: TGTGCCAGCAGAAGTCCGGGGCCGAACACTGAAGCTTTCTTT
abundance: .; j_gene: TRBJ1-2; v_gene: TRBV28; d_gene: .; CDR3aa: CASSFPDGNYGYTF; CDR3nt: TGTGCCAGCAGTTTCCCGGACGGAAACTATGGCTACACCTTC
abundance: .; j_gene: TRBJ2-3; v_gene: TRBV13; d_gene: TRBD2; CDR3aa: CASSWRLAGLTDTQYF; CDR3nt: TGTGCCAGCAGCTGGCGACTAGCGGGCCTCACAGATACGCAGTATTTT
abundance: .; j_gene: TRBJ1-1; v_gene: TRBV7-3; d_gene: TRBD1; CDR3aa: CASSLTGFIGTGNTEAFF; CDR3nt: TGTGCCAGCAGCTTAACGGGGTTTATAGGGACAGGGAACACTGAAGCTTTCTTT
abundance: .; j_gene: TRBJ1-1; v_gene: TRBV15; d_gene: .; CDR3aa: CATRDGGRTEAFF; CDR3nt: TGTGCCACGCGGGACGGAGGCCGGACTGAAGCTTTCTTT
abundance: .; j_gene: TRBJ2-7; v_gene: TRBV11-3; d_gene: TRBD1; CDR3aa: CASSLTGTGCHEQYF; CDR3nt: TGTGCCAGCAGCTTAACCGGGACAGGGTGTCACGAGCAGTACTTC
abundance: .; j_gene: TRBJ1-1; v_gene: TRBV7-9; d_gene: .; CDR3aa: CASSFMNTEAFF; CDR3nt: TGTGCCAGCAGCTTTATGAACACTGAAGCTTTCTTT
abundance: .; j_gene: TRBJ1-5; v_gene: TRBV5-6; d_gene: .; CDR3aa: CASSLSRNQPQHF; CDR3nt: TGTGCCAGCAGCTTGTCCAGGAATCAGCCCCAGCATTTT